Listed below are T cell receptor beta chains from one sample, sequenced in a study of blood T cell repertoires in COVID-19. Data came from immunoSEQ multiplex PCR; TCRdb stores just in-frame clones and leaves some out. The sample holds roughly 150,000 clones; roughly 80% are singletons and the top ten take about 8.3%. The sequenced material came from peripheral blood. Receptors were obtained from a man in his sixties with acute or convalescent COVID-19. The CDR3 runs from the conserved cysteine through the conserved F or W. A D gene is named only where the DNA matches it firmly. Clone size is shown for a subset of rows, as once, few, many or a class of expanded clone.

>once|TRBJ2-2|TRBV19|-
CASRDRNTGELFF
TGTGCCAGTAGAGATAGGAACACCGGGGAGCTGTTTTTT
>few|TRBJ2-2|TRBV12-5|-
CASGLVGGSIGELFF
TGTGCTAGTGGTTTGGTTGGAGGGTCCATCGGGGAGCTGTTTTTT
>-|TRBJ1-2|TRBV27|TRBD1
CASSLYGTDLYGYTF
TGTGCCAGCAGTTTATATGGGACAGACCTCTATGGCTACACCTTC
>-|TRBJ2-7|TRBV18|-
CASSPGGPSYEQYF
TGTGCCAGCTCACCAGGAGGACCATCCTACGAGCAGTACTTC
>-|TRBJ1-2|TRBV11-2|TRBD1
CASRPDRVYGYGYTF
TGTGCCAGCAGACCCGACAGGGTATATGGCTATGGCTACACCTTC
>-|TRBJ1-2|TRBV7-8|-
CASSLRPTGDYGYTF
TGTGCCAGCAGCTTACGACCTACGGGGGACTATGGCTACACCTTC
>-|TRBJ1-1|TRBV10-3|-
CAISESGSGRAFF
TGTGCCATCAGTGAGTCCGGCAGCGGAAGGGCTTTCTTT
>-|TRBJ2-3|TRBV9|TRBD1
CASSGGDRDITDTQYF
TGTGCCAGCAGCGGAGGGGACAGGGATATTACAGATACGCAGTATTTT
>-|TRBJ1-5|TRBV4-3|-
CASSQDRVSNQPQHF
TGCGCCAGCAGCCAAGACAGGGTAAGCAATCAGCCCCAGCATTTT
>-|TRBJ1-2|TRBV19|-
CASSIRDISYGYTF
TGTGCCAGTAGTATTCGGGATATCTCCTATGGCTACACCTTC
>-|TRBJ2-3|TRBV5-4|-
CASSLVGRETDTQYF
TGTGCCAGCAGCTTGGTGGGGCGAGAGACAGATACGCAGTATTTT
>-|TRBJ2-5|TRBV6-6|TRBD1
CASSYMETGNQETQYF
TGTGCCAGCAGTTACATGGAGACAGGGAACCAAGAGACCCAGTACTTC
>-|TRBJ2-2|TRBV11-2|-
CASSLEVQGTGELFF
TGTGCCAGCAGCTTAGAGGTACAGGGCACCGGGGAGCTGTTTTTT
>-|TRBJ1-6|TRBV18|TRBD1
CASSRGTGNSYNSPLHF
TGTGCCAGCTCACGCGGGACAGGGAATTCCTATAATTCACCCCTCCACTTT
>-|TRBJ2-5|TRBV11-2|-
CASSLGQVETQYF
TGTGCCAGCAGCCTGGGACAAGTGGAGACCCAGTACTTC
>many|TRBJ1-6|TRBV30|-
CAWSGQGNSPLHF
TGTGCCTGGAGTGGGCAGGGGAATTCACCCCTCCACTTT
>-|TRBJ2-7|TRBV19|-
CASSPEAGVYEQYF
TGTGCCAGTAGCCCTGAGGCTGGCGTCTACGAGCAGTACTTC
>-|TRBJ2-5|TRBV9|-
CASSVGGGMGGALRETQYF
TGTGCCAGCAGCGTAGGAGGGGGAATGGGAGGGGCTCTAAGGGAGACCCAGTACTTC
>-|TRBJ2-7|TRBV5-1|TRBD1
CASSLGGTGTGLYEQYF
TGCGCCAGCAGCTTGGGAGGTACCGGGACAGGCCTCTACGAGCAGTACTTC
>many|TRBJ2-1|TRBV9|-
CASSGSNEQFF
TGTGCCAGCAGCGGGAGCAATGAGCAGTTCTTC
>-|TRBJ2-5|TRBV11-2|TRBD1
CASSRRTGGASGQETQYF
TGTGCCAGCAGCCGACGGACAGGGGGCGCATCGGGCCAAGAGACCCAGTACTTC
>-|TRBJ2-1|TRBV19|TRBD1
CATRDRVFAGSSYNEQFF
TGTGCCACCCGGGACAGGGTCTTTGCGGGGAGCTCCTACAATGAGCAGTTCTTC
>-|TRBJ2-3|TRBV5-6|-
CASSPSWESTDTQYF
TGTGCCAGCAGCCCTAGCTGGGAAAGCACAGATACGCAGTATTTT
>few|TRBJ2-1|TRBV7-7|TRBD2
CASSPPTGGGGPNEQFF
TGTGCTAGCAGCCCCCCCACTGGCGGGGGTGGACCTAATGAGCAGTTCTTC
>-|TRBJ1-1|TRBV5-6|-
CASSLRGMSTEAFF
TGTGCCAGCAGCTTAAGAGGGATGAGTACTGAAGCTTTCTTT
>-|TRBJ1-2|TRBV5-6|-
CATHAGQLAGYTF
TGTGCCACCCACGCTGGGCAGTTGGCTGGCTACACCTTC
>-|TRBJ2-5|TRBV12-3/TRBV12-4|-
CASSLGSQETQYF
TGTGCCAGCAGTTTGGGCTCACAAGAGACCCAGTACTTC
>-|TRBJ2-3|TRBV18|TRBD1
CASSPSSGQGSRKDTQYF
TGTGCCAGCTCACCTTCATCCGGACAGGGTAGCAGGAAAGATACGCAGTATTTT
>-|TRBJ2-7|TRBV30|-
CAWSVSVYEQYF
TGTGCCTGGAGTGTATCTGTGTACGAGCAGTACTTC
>-|TRBJ1-3|TRBV6-5|-
CASSYDSLSGNTIYF
TGTGCCAGCAGTTACGACAGTCTCTCTGGAAACACCATATATTTT
>-|TRBJ2-2|TRBV5-1|TRBD1
CASSLEAGGNTGELFF
TGCGCCAGCAGCTTGGAAGCAGGGGGGAACACCGGGGAGCTGTTTTTT
>few|TRBJ1-3|TRBV6-2/TRBV6-3|-
CASSYKGLGNTIYF
TGTGCCAGCAGTTACAAGGGGCTTGGAAACACCATATATTTT
>-|TRBJ1-5|TRBV7-2|-
CASGPREGRNQPQHF
TGTGCCAGCGGACCCCGGGAGGGACGCAATCAGCCCCAGCATTTT
>-|TRBJ2-1|TRBV7-8|TRBD1
CASSSRGTGGYNEQFF
TGTGCCAGCAGCTCAAGGGGGACAGGGGGCTACAATGAGCAGTTCTTC
>-|TRBJ1-2|TRBV3-1/TRBV3-2|-
CASSPFTGLEGYTF
TGTGCCAGCAGCCCCTTCACGGGTTTGGAAGGCTACACCTTC
>-|TRBJ1-2|TRBV6-2/TRBV6-3|-
CASSFATVNYGYTF
TGTGCCAGCAGTTTCGCGACAGTAAACTATGGCTACACCTTC
>-|TRBJ2-1|TRBV29-1|-
CSVDRGSDEQFF
TGCAGCGTTGACAGGGGTTCGGATGAGCAGTTCTTC
>-|TRBJ1-1|TRBV7-3|-
CASSSYAGGNTEAFF
TGTGCCAGCAGCTCGTATGCGGGGGGCAACACTGAAGCTTTCTTT
>-|TRBJ2-1|TRBV28|TRBD2
CASSFGGGDEQFF
TGTGCCAGCAGTTTCGGCGGGGGGGATGAGCAGTTCTTC
>few|TRBJ2-3|TRBV14|-
CASSPLADTQYF
TGTGCCAGCAGCCCGCTAGCGGATACGCAGTATTTT
>-|TRBJ1-2|TRBV5-4|-
CASTISGSYDGYTF
TGTGCCAGCACCATTTCCGGTTCGTACGATGGCTACACCTTC
>once|TRBJ2-2|TRBV24-1|TRBD2
CATSDLPAGDQTGELFF
TGTGCCACCAGTGATCTTCCAGCGGGGGACCAAACCGGGGAGCTGTTTTTT
>-|TRBJ1-3|TRBV30|-
CAWSVWGLSGNTIYF
TGTGCCTGGAGTGTATGGGGACTCTCTGGAAACACCATATATTTT
>-|TRBJ2-1|TRBV14|TRBD1
CASSWDRVTNEQFF
TGTGCCAGCAGCTGGGACAGGGTAACCAATGAGCAGTTCTTC
>-|TRBJ1-2|TRBV29-1|TRBD1
CSVTGTGLYGYTF
TGCAGCGTTACCGGGACAGGGCTCTATGGCTACACCTTC
>-|TRBJ1-3|TRBV27|TRBD1
CASSLRGQFSGNTIYF
TGTGCCAGCAGTTTAAGGGGACAGTTCTCTGGAAACACCATATATTTT
>-|TRBJ1-2|TRBV4-1|-
CASSQVQISYGYTF
TGCGCCAGCAGCCAAGTTCAGATTTCTTATGGCTACACCTTC
>-|TRBJ1-2|TRBV6-4|-
CARCHYGYTF
TGTGCCCGGTGTCACTATGGCTACACCTTC
>-|TRBJ1-2|TRBV19|-
CASSRSGDPPNWF
TGTGCCAGTAGTAGATCGGGGGATCCCCCGAATTGGTTC
>few|TRBJ1-1|TRBV5-8|-
CASSFLTTANTEAFF
TGTGCCAGCAGCTTCTTAACGACAGCGAACACTGAAGCTTTCTTT
>-|TRBJ2-1|TRBV9|-
CASSPRGGPAGEQFF
TGTGCCAGCAGCCCTAGGGGGGGGCCGGCGGGTGAGCAGTTCTTC
>-|TRBJ2-7|TRBV20-1|-
CSVLDSYEQYF
TGCAGTGTTTTAGACTCCTACGAGCAGTACTTC
>-|TRBJ2-3|TRBV24-1|TRBD1
CATSDFPGQGARGDTQYF
TGTGCCACCAGTGACTTCCCGGGACAGGGGGCACGGGGGGATACGCAGTATTTT
>-|TRBJ2-2|TRBV9|-
CASSVAGDTGELFF
TGTGCCAGCAGCGTGGCAGGGGACACCGGGGAGCTGTTTTTT
>-|TRBJ2-1|TRBV4-1|TRBD2
CASSQELAGGPDEQFF
TGCGCCAGCAGCCAGGAATTAGCGGGGGGGCCAGATGAGCAGTTCTTC
>-|TRBJ1-2|TRBV4-1|-
CASSQQGHGYTF
TGCGCCAGCAGTCAACAGGGTCATGGCTACACCTTC
>few|TRBJ2-7|TRBV12-3/TRBV12-4|TRBD2
CASSLGLYEQYF
TGTGCCAGCAGTTTGGGACTATACGAGCAGTACTTC
>once|TRBJ2-1|TRBV9|-
CASSVVAADSYNEQFF
TGTGCCAGCAGCGTAGTCGCGGCAGACTCCTACAATGAGCAGTTCTTC
>-|TRBJ1-2|TRBV5-4|TRBD1
CASSPSTGGNYGYTF
TGTGCCAGCAGCCCATCGACAGGGGGCAACTATGGCTACACCTTC